This T cell receptor (beta chain) stems from a study of blood T cell repertoires in COVID-19. Overall study: The United States, Italy and Spain were the sources of the acute and convalescent COVID-19 samples.

In the source study's methods: By means of reference gene primer amplification, nucleated cell counts were estimated. TCRdb's table, derived via immunoSEQ multiplex PCR, lists solely in-frame clones and lacks some. That table gives V, J and clone size, and the DNA gave D and trimming. The table lists about 58,000 clones, around 82% of them singletons. Trimming took off 6 bases at V and 3 bases at J, with 10 bases between the two ends. The CDR3 consists of 13 residues. Germline values: CDR1 MNHEY, CDR2 SVGEGT. This clone was picked up one time. The chain has TRBV6-2 or TRBV6-3 and TRBJ2-3; unclear D gene. Specimen: peripheral blood. The receptor was derived from an elderly man with COVID-19, enrolled during active disease. This CDR3 is CASSSVGTDTQYF. CDR3 bases: TGTGCCAGCAGCAGCGTCGGTACAGATACGCAGTATTTT.